The 2 T cell receptor beta chains reported below all come from one sample, sequenced in a study of OX40 agonist ivuxolimab in advanced cancers. Method: immunoSEQ multiplex PCR; TCRdb's copy keeps in-frame clones and lacks some. The sample includes about 99,000 clones, roughly 95% seen only once; the top ten take 2%. Sequences were derived from CD4+ or CD8+ T cells sorted from blood, sampled in a trial of the OX40 agonist ivuxolimab. Source of these receptors: an adult with an advanced solid tumor such as melanoma, head and neck, liver or kidney cancer.

The chain links TRBV4-3 to TRBJ2-1, with 11 bases aligning to TRBD2. In germline, CDR1 is LGHNA, CDR2 YSLEER. This CDR3 spans 17 amino acids. J was trimmed by 3 bases and V by 0 bases; bases with no gene match: 4. The CDR3 reads CASSQDGTSGNYNEQFF. The CDR3, as DNA: TGCGCCAGCAGCCAAGATGGGACTAGCGGTAACTACAATGAGCAGTTCTTC.

The chain carries TRBV4-3 and TRBJ2-1; a weak D match, TRBD2 (5 bases). The CDR3 runs to 13 residues. The germline V gene has CDR1 LGHNA and CDR2 YSLEER. Deletions cut 4 bases from V and 6 bases from J, with 10 bases between. The CDR3 DNA reads as TGCGCCAGCAGCCCTAGCTCGGGCAATGAGCAGTTCTTC. This translates into CASSPSSGNEQFF.